This T cell receptor (beta chain) was found in a study of shared clonotypes between healthy human individuals. TCRdb's copy holds only in-frame clones and misses some; the assay was immunoSEQ multiplex PCR. The sample has some 2,100,000 clones; under 97% are singletons. With regard to this clone: This CDR3 is also generated by other DNA sequences in the sample.

Trimming at V came to 5 bases and at J to 3 bases, leaving 5 bases not matched to a gene. The CDR3 runs to 14 residues. Germline CDR1 is SGHTA and CDR2 is FQGNSA. V gene TRBV7-2 combines with J gene TRBJ2-7, with 9 positions matching TRBD1. The source of this sequence is a man aged 18 to 30 in good health. Specimen: naive CD4+ T cells sorted from blood. Subset described: CD45RA+ positively selected. In DNA, the CDR3 is TGTGCCAGCAGCCTGGGACAGGGAAACTACGAGCAGTACTTC. Protein: CASSLGQGNYEQYF.